This T cell receptor (beta chain) was profiled in a study of blood T cell repertoires in COVID-19. About the study: Some COVID-19 samples were acute and others convalescent; all came from the United States, Italy and Spain.

Germline loops: CDR1 LGHNA, CDR2 YSLEER. The CDR3 has 15 residues. V lost 2 bases and J 1 base, leaving 10 bases between the germline ends. Per the authors' pipeline: The authors estimated nucleated cell counts from reference gene primer amplification. Assay used: immunoSEQ multiplex PCR; TCRdb lists only in-frame clones, some missing. The V and J calls and clone size come from that table; D and trimming were worked out from the DNA. The sample consists of approximately 54,000 clones, over 90% of them appearing once. Sequenced material: peripheral blood. The chain joins TRBV4-3 to TRBJ2-3; possibly TRBD2 for D (5 bases). This TCR was recovered from a man aged 50 to 59 with acute or convalescent COVID-19. The CDR3 loop reads CASSQSLAGTDTQYF. The CDR3 DNA follows: TGCGCCAGCAGCCAAAGTCTAGCAGGCACAGATACGCAGTATTTT.